These 11 T cell receptor beta chains came from one sample sequenced in a study of blood T cells in healthy people across ages. A second about 7 to 11 cycle PCR used barcoded and J-beta primers. TCRdb re-called the 5' RACE reads through MiXCR, storing one row per CDR3 protein. The sample records 550,000 to 650,000 distinct CDR3 sequences, 25% to 35% being singletons. The same data also contributed to another study, on T cells of mothers and their children.

Material for sequencing was blood. These TCRs come from a boy aged 2-15 years in good health.

In its sample, this clonotype was seen once. The genes are TRBV20-1 and TRBJ2-7; perhaps TRBD2 as D (6 bases). Deletions cut 6 bases from V and 3 bases from J, with 9 bases between. The CDR3 has 11 amino acids. In germline, CDR1 is DFQATT, CDR2 SNEGSKA (reference sequence). The CDR3, as DNA: TGCAGTGCCGGGACTTTCTACGAGCAGTACTTC. Translated: CSAGTFYEQYF.

The V gene is TRBV6-5, the J gene TRBJ2-2, with unresolved D. Germline V gene data show CDR1 as MNHEY and CDR2 as SVGAGI. Trimming cost V 4 bases and J 5 bases, with 11 bases left between them. This CDR3 has 14 amino acids. The CDR3 DNA sequence: TGTGCCAGCAGTTCCGCCTTGCCGACCGGGGAGCTGTTTTTT. As protein: CASSSALPTGELFF.

V usage is TRBV7-9 and J usage is TRBJ2-5; D is ambiguous. Judging by the DNA end, TRBJ2-7 fits better; the J call may be wrong. CDR1 and CDR2 (germline): SEHNR, FQNEAQ (reference sequence). This CDR3 contains 14 residues. The CDR3 region has the DNA TGTGCCAGCAGTGGGCCGGCGATCTTTGGCGAGCAGTACTTC. Protein: CASSGPAIFGEQYF.

This sequence joins TRBV7-2 and TRBJ1-1; D not resolved. The CDR3 contains 15 residues. From germline, CDR1 is SGHTA and CDR2 FQGNSA. V was clipped by 4 bases and J by 1 base, with 13 bases between them. DNA for the CDR3: TGTGCCAGCAGCTGGGTTGGTGGCAAGAACACTGAAGCTTTCTTT. It yields the protein CASSWVGGKNTEAFF.

Remarks on this clonotype: Relative to the germline gene, one junction end is altered; a read error may explain this. The chain joins TRBV5-1 to TRBJ2-5; D may match TRBD1 or TRBD2 (5 bases each). This CDR3 comprises 17 residues. In germline, CDR1 is SGHRS, CDR2 YFSETQ. The CDR3 protein is CASSETRGSAGMGTRYF. The CDR3 nucleotides are TGCGCCAGCAGCGAAACCCGGGGCAGTGCAGGAATGGGGACCCGGTACTTC.

This clonotype was seen a handful of times. The genes are TRBV5-5 and TRBJ2-5, with D tentatively TRBD2 (5 bases). Germline V gives CDR1 SGHKS, CDR2 YYEKEE (reference sequence). This CDR3 contains 14 residues. Between the trimmed V and J ends, which lost 0 bases and 5 bases, there was a span of 11 bases. CDR3 DNA: TGTGCCAGCAGCTTGGATGTGAGGGTGGAGACCCAGTACTTC. Translated, it gives CASSLDVRVETQYF.

This clonotype has just a few counts. The rearrangement joins TRBV12-3 or TRBV12-4 to TRBJ1-5; perhaps TRBD1 as D (6 bases). V lost 5 bases and J lost 1, with 12 bases in between. The CDR3 sequence is 15 residues long. CDR3 protein: CASSPDGQSNQPQHF. The CDR3 DNA reads TGTGCCAGCAGTCCCGACGGACAGAGCAATCAGCCCCAGCATTTT.

The table lists this clonotype with a few counts. The rearrangement links TRBV3-1 to TRBJ2-1; 11 bases align to TRBD2. CDR1 and CDR2 from the germline V gene are LGHDT and YNNKEL (reference sequence). There are 17 residues in the CDR3. V shed 8 bases, J shed 5 bases, and the junction held 14 bases outside the gene matches. The CDR3 DNA sequence: TGTGCCAGCGGTCGGCTAGCGGGGGGCCCATTCCACAATGAGCAGTTCTTC. Protein: CASGRLAGGPFHNEQFF.

The chain has TRBV25-1 and TRBJ2-3; maybe TRBD2 (6 bases). Between the trimmed V and J ends, which lost 3 bases and 3 bases, there was a span of 10 bases. The CDR3 loop spans 14 amino acids. Germline V gene sequence: CDR1 MGHDK, CDR2 SYGVNS. CDR3 region: CASSEIADTDTQYF. The CDR3 region has the DNA TGTGCCAGCAGTGAGATAGCGGATACAGATACGCAGTATTTT.

The chain couples TRBV11-2 to TRBJ2-3; 8 positions match TRBD2. Germline V gene sequence: CDR1 SGHAT, CDR2 FQNNGV. This CDR3 region has 16 residues. Germline trimming cut 5 bases from V and 2 bases from J; bases unmatched to any gene: 9. In DNA form, the CDR3 reads TGTGCCAGCAGCACTGATAGCGGGGCACTCACAGATACGCAGTATTTT. It is translated as CASSTDSGALTDTQYF.

The gene calls are TRBV12-3 or TRBV12-4 and TRBJ1-2; D not resolved. This CDR3 is 12 amino acids long. V was clipped by 6 bases and J by 4 bases, with 9 bases between them. The CDR3 is CASRREGYGYTF. The CDR3 region has the DNA TGTGCCAGCAGACGAGAGGGCTATGGCTACACCTTC.